This T cell receptor (beta chain) derives from a study of cytomegalovirus exposure and HLA in healthy donors. Notes on the study in general: Judged likely to be a sequencing artifact was a cluster of highly shared sequence variants. It was reported in a later analysis that an Asian-associated ancestry cluster showed fewer N-insertions than the roughly 670-donor mean. A later analysis showed HLA-associated TCR beta chains outstripping equally common others in clonal expansion.

Comments on this clone: The antigen is undetermined.

Germline CDR1 is LNHNV and CDR2 is YYDKDF (reference sequence). This CDR3 is built from 16 residues. V was shortened by 0 bases and J by 0 bases, with 9 bases between the two germline ends. It was with 60 Vbeta and 13 Jbeta primers that the PCR ran. Assay used: immunoSEQ multiplex PCR; TCRdb lists only in-frame clones, some missing. The data hold 180,000 or so clones, with around 80% observed a single time. Input material: PBMCs. This TCR came from a woman between 50 and 59 years old in good health and CMV-seronegative. V gene TRBV15 combines with J gene TRBJ1-5, with no clear D. DNA of the CDR3: TGTGCCACCAGCAGAGAGAAGAGTGATAGCAATCAGCCCCAGCATTTT. Protein sequence: CATSREKSDSNQPQHF.